This T cell receptor (beta chain) was recorded in a study of beta chain features in type 1 diabetes (dated by TCRdb to the late 2010s). Looking at the study overall: Patients and healthy donors did not differ in mean age, gender distribution, total cell number or subset yield. Across all samples, around 99 million sorted cells were examined, and cell number per subset correlated strongly with RNA yield. The study compared the TCRB repertoires of sorted circulating CD4+ T cell subsets in recently diagnosed type 1 diabetes patients with those in matched healthy donors. Naive and central memory subsets were obtained from all 30 or so donors, but regulatory and stem cell-like memory subsets were isolated from only 8 patients and about eight healthy donors. The investigation overall reported the following: Naive, central memory and regulatory TCRB repertoires appeared to be more similar among patients than among healthy donors. Because small numbers of individuals were included in the HLA sub-analyses, any influence of HLA type on TCRB rearrangement was left unresolved. Type 1 diabetes patients showed a moderate but significant shortening of TCRB CDR3 length in all four CD4+ subsets. Because cDNA rather than genomic DNA was sequenced, highly expressing activated cells could have been over-represented, although no difference in activation and CD3 levels was found between groups. Shorter templates might have been favored by PCR, but patient and control samples were amplified and corrected together, so both groups would have been affected equally by any skew. Patients with type 1 diabetes made fewer insertions and deleted more nucleotides at VDJ recombination sites, implying thymic rearrangement abnormalities.

Note on this clone: Its antigen is currently not known. No quality values exist for individual bases; no much larger clone is one base distant. Other DNA sequences from this sample encode an identical CDR3 as well.

The entire amount of isolated RNA was reverse transcribed using the High Capacity cDNA Reverse Transcription Kit, so the sequenced TCRB transcripts were expressed ones. Deep immunoSEQ sequencing was applied to naive, central memory and regulatory T cell samples, giving an average of roughly 3.5 million total reads per sample. Sorted cells were lysed in RLT buffer, and RNA was extracted using DNase-treated RNeasy Micro or Mini kits according to cell number. To prevent cross-contamination, every cell subset was processed on its own, while patient and healthy donor samples were processed together. Using the immunoSEQ multiplex PCR, TCRB sequences were amplified from cDNA into 87-bp fragments spanning the CDR3 region. Sequencing of the amplicons was performed on the Illumina HiSeq platform. From the authors' description of their analysis: PCR bias was corrected computationally using synthetic template baselines, and reads within Hamming distance 2 were collapsed, with unmergeable singletons discarded. By aligning reads against IMGT, V, D and J genes, CDR3 length, and insertions or deletions at six rearrangement sites were assigned. Within each subset, clonotype counts were normalized to the number of sorted cells before true diversity and Gini coefficients were calculated with the tcR R package. The overlap coefficient, calculated on TCRB nucleotide sequences, was used to quantify repertoire sharing. The table comes from immuneACCESS by way of TCRdb, which keeps in-frame sequences with V and J called. Part of the clones is missing from these tables; in studies checked, under half for an unresolved V gene and the rest for unknown reasons. The V and J calls and clone size come from that table; D and trimming were worked out from the DNA. This sample is represented by a few hundred thousand clones; less than 35% of them were singletons. Roughly 4.1% of the sample belongs to the ten largest clones.

The junction shows trimming of 6 bases on V and 0 bases on J, plus 9 bases between the germline ends. The CDR3 runs 14 amino acids, cysteine and phenylalanine included. Just CDR3 DNA is preserved here, 42 bases in frame from base 1. As encoded in the germline V gene, CDR1 is KGHSH while CDR2 is LQKENI. Each donor gave one peripheral blood draw, averaging approximately 0.12 L, which was collected into heparinised tubes. A BD FACSAria II was used to sort naive, central memory, regulatory and stem cell-like memory CD4+ T cells with a panel that included CD45RO, CCR7, CD25, CD127, CD95 and CD27. Purity was above 98% for every sorted population. Right away, PBMCs were isolated by Lymphoprep density gradient centrifugation and were stained directly, with no culture step. So that batch effects would be minimized, each experiment stained and sorted samples in pairs, pairing one healthy donor with one patient.

The source is a man aged 25 to 40 in good health. The rearrangement combines TRBV18 with TRBJ2-1; a tentative D match to TRBD1 spans 6 bases. Sequenced input: central memory CD4+ T cells from blood. Here the CDR3 is given as CASSSQGSYNEQFF. The DNA sequence is as follows: TGTGCCAGCTCCTCACAGGGCTCCTACAATGAGCAGTTCTTC. Reference TRBV18 and TRBJ2-1 proteins supply the regions before and after the CDR3; the full variable domain is: NAGVMQNPRHLVRRRGQEARLRCSPMKGHSHVYWYRQLPEEGLKFMVYLQKENIIDESGMPKERFSAEFPKEGPSILRIQQVVRGDSAAYFCASSSQGSYNEQFFGPGTRLTVL.